These 26 T cell receptor beta chains came from one sample sequenced in a study of shared clonotypes between healthy human individuals. Using immunoSEQ multiplex PCR, the repertoire was profiled, and TCRdb retains in-frame clones only, with some absent. The sample holds about 700,000 clones, about 91% seen once. As defined, naive CD8 cells were CD45RO-negative and positively selected for CCR7, with terminally differentiated effector memory CD45RA+ cells excluded. Sequenced: naive CD8+ T cells sorted from blood. These receptors originate from a man in his thirties or forties in good health.

For this clone: The sample contains more than one DNA sequence encoding this CDR3. The V and J genes are TRBV2 and TRBJ1-1; D is unclear. V lost 10 bases and J 0 bases, leaving 6 bases between the germline ends. The CDR3 length is 11 residues. The germline V gene encodes CDR1 SNHLY and CDR2 FYNNEI. CDR3 sequence: CATNLNTEAFF. As DNA, the CDR3 is TGTGCCACTAATCTGAACACTGAAGCTTTCTTT.

The chain carries TRBV7-9 and TRBJ2-7; TRBD2 matches at 9 bases. Trimming at V came to 5 bases and at J to 5 bases, leaving 16 bases not matched to a gene. In germline, CDR1 is SEHNR, CDR2 FQNEAQ (reference sequence). The CDR3 is 17 amino acids. CDR3 loop: CASSQSASGIGAHEQYF. DNA for the CDR3: TGTGCCAGCAGCCAATCGGCTAGCGGGATCGGGGCTCACGAGCAGTACTTC.

V usage is TRBV7-9 and J usage is TRBJ1-2; a weak D match, TRBD1 (6 bases). V was shortened by 5 bases and J by 1 base, with 14 bases between the two germline ends. The V gene's germline CDR1 is SEHNR and CDR2 FQNEAQ (reference sequence). This CDR3 has 15 residues. CDR3 coding DNA: TGTGCCAGCAGCCCAGGGGCAGGGCTTAACTATGGCTACACCTTC. Its translation is CASSPGAGLNYGYTF.

The rearrangement joins TRBV9 to TRBJ2-1; the match to TRBD2 covers 7 bases. Trimming removed 1 base from V and 7 bases from J; junction bases left unmatched: 8. Germline CDR1 reads SGDLS; CDR2 reads YYNGEE. This CDR3 comprises 15 residues. CDR3 bases: TGTGCCAGCAGCGTAAGGGCAGGGAGGGCGAATGAGCAGTTCTTC. Protein product: CASSVRAGRANEQFF. Full variable domain (outside the CDR3, taken from reference TRBV9 and TRBJ2-1): DSGVTQTPKHLITATGQRVTLRCSPRSGDLSVYWYQQSLDQGLQFLIQYYNGEERAKGNILERFSAQQFPDLHSELNLSSLELGDSALYFCASSVRAGRANEQFFGPGTRLTVL.

The J gene is TRBJ2-6, the V gene TRBV1. TRBV1 is an annotated pseudogene. CDR3 length equals 17 residues. CDR3 residues: CTSRLFSLQSRANVLTF. CDR3 coding DNA: TGCACCAGCAGACTCTTTAGTTTACAAAGTCGGGCCAACGTCCTGACTTTC.

The chain links TRBV4-1 to TRBJ2-1; a possible D gene is TRBD1 (6 bases). Trimming pared 1 base from V and 4 bases from J, leaving 11 bases between. Germline V gene data show CDR1 as MGHRA and CDR2 as YSYEKL. The CDR3 has 15 amino acids. The CDR3 reads CASSQVSTGYNEQFF. CDR3 in DNA: TGCGCCAGCAGCCAAGTCTCTACAGGGTACAATGAGCAGTTCTTC.

The gene calls are TRBV5-4 and TRBJ2-3; 14 nucleotides agree with TRBD2. Per germline, CDR1 SGHNT and CDR2 YYREEE (reference sequence). This CDR3 comprises 17 residues. The trim removed 4 bases at V and 3 bases at J, leaving 7 bases unmatched. CDR3 sequence (DNA): TGTGCCAGCAGCCACCCGGGACTAGCGGGAGAAACAGATACGCAGTATTTT. This encodes CASSHPGLAGETDTQYF.

The V and J genes are TRBV7-2 and TRBJ2-5; 7 nucleotides match TRBD2. The CDR3 totals 15 residues. CDR1 is SGHTA, CDR2 FQGNSA, per germline. The trim removed 6 bases at V and 2 bases at J, leaving 9 bases unmatched. The CDR3: CASSFLAVLQETQYF. The CDR3 DNA follows: TGTGCCAGCAGTTTCCTAGCGGTACTTCAAGAGACCCAGTACTTC.

This clone appeared a single time. This chain joins TRBV27 and TRBJ2-1, with D hard to call. V lost 5 bases and J lost 6, with 23 bases in between. Germline CDR1 and CDR2: MNHEY and SMNVEV (reference sequence). The CDR3 runs to 17 residues. The CDR3 sequence is CASSTGSSGLGFNEQFF. CDR3 coding DNA: TGTGCCAGCAGTACCGGTTCTTCTGGATTAGGGTTCAATGAGCAGTTCTTC.

The chain employs TRBV29-1 and TRBJ1-4; unclear D gene. This CDR3 spans 12 amino acids. Trimming shortened V by 6 bases and J by 6 bases, and 11 bases separated the two germline ends. Germline-derived CDR1 and CDR2 are SQVTM and ANQGSEA. In nucleotides, the CDR3 is TGCAGCGTCGCTGGATTAGATGAAAAACTGTTTTTT. Translating gives CSVAGLDEKLFF.

The chain couples TRBV7-9 to TRBJ2-3, with D uncertain. The CDR3 loop spans 12 amino acids. The ends were cut back, 5 bases at V and 10 bases at J, with 13 bases in the middle. CDR1 and CDR2 (germline): SEHNR, FQNEAQ (reference sequence). This CDR3 reads CASSPTALAQYF. DNA for the CDR3: TGTGCCAGCAGCCCAACCGCCCTGGCGCAGTATTTT.

The J gene is TRBJ1-1, the V gene TRBV27; 7 nucleotides line up with TRBD1. CDR3 length: 17 amino acids. Looked up from germline, CDR1 is MNHEY and CDR2 is SMNVEV (reference sequence). V dropped 0 bases and J dropped 0; count of bases not matched to a gene: 7. In DNA form, the CDR3 reads TGTGCCAGCAGTTTATCACCCCGACAGGGAATGAACACTGAAGCTTTCTTT. Translation: CASSLSPRQGMNTEAFF.

The J gene is TRBJ1-2, the V gene TRBV7-9, with 8 bases that match TRBD1. V shed 5 bases, J shed 4 bases, and the junction held 6 bases outside the gene matches. Germline V gene sequence: CDR1 SEHNR, CDR2 FQNEAQ (reference sequence). CDR3 length: 14 amino acids. In DNA form, the CDR3 reads TGTGCCAGCAGCGGCGACAGGGGTGCCTATGGCTACACCTTC. It translates to CASSGDRGAYGYTF.

In its sample, this clone was seen once. This sequence joins TRBV28 and TRBJ2-7; 7 bases fit TRBD1. The CDR3 has 17 residues. V lost 2 bases, J lost 2 bases, and 12 bases stayed unmatched. Germline V gives CDR1 MDHEN, CDR2 SYDVKM. CDR3 in amino acids: CASSLAQYRGRTYEQYF. CDR3 sequence (DNA): TGTGCCAGCAGTTTAGCCCAATACAGGGGACGAACCTACGAGCAGTACTTC.

V gene TRBV7-6 combines with J gene TRBJ2-5; D remains unclear. Trimming took 5 bases from V and 12 from J, leaving 28 bases between them. This CDR3 region has 16 residues. Looked up from germline, CDR1 is SGHVS and CDR2 is FNYEAQ. The CDR3 sequence: CASSLRRYGSQSAEYF. CDR3 in DNA: TGTGCCAGCAGCCTTCGTAGATACGGAAGTCAAAGCGCTGAGTACTTC. The whole variable domain, filled in from reference TRBV7-6 and TRBJ2-5, reads GAGVSQSPRYKVTKRGQDVALRCDPISGHVSLYWYRQALGQGPEFLTYFNYEAQQDKSGLPNDRFSAERPEGSISTLTIQRTEQRDSAMYRCASSLRRYGSQSAEYFGPGTRLLVL.

The V and J genes are TRBV6-5 and TRBJ1-5; D is unclear. V was cut by 0 bases and J by 6 bases, with 9 bases left in between. CDR1 MNHEY and CDR2 SVGAGI come from the germline V gene. This CDR3 contains 14 residues. The CDR3: CASSYSRGFQPQHF. In DNA form, the CDR3 reads TGTGCCAGCAGTTACTCGAGAGGGTTTCAGCCCCAGCATTTT.

Notes on this clone: This same CDR3 is encoded by further DNA sequences in the sample. This sequence joins TRBV15 and TRBJ2-7; 13 nucleotides align to TRBD2. Trimming took 3 bases from V and 3 from J; bases not matched to a gene: 2. From germline, CDR1 is LNHNV and CDR2 YYDKDF (reference sequence). The CDR3 extends over 15 amino acids. CDR3 loop: CATSRGTSGNYEQYF. In nucleotides, the CDR3 is TGTGCCACCAGCAGGGGGACTAGCGGGAACTACGAGCAGTACTTC.

The rearrangement links TRBV28 to TRBJ1-5, with 10 positions matching TRBD1. CDR1 is MDHEN, CDR2 SYDVKM, per germline. The CDR3 runs to 16 residues. V trimming: 3 bases; J trimming: 7 bases; junction bases outside the gene matches: 9. The CDR3 nucleotides are TGTGCCAGCAGTTTCTGGGACAGGGGCCAGGGGCAGCCCCAGCATTTT. Translating it yields CASSFWDRGQGQPQHF.

The chain recombines TRBV19 with TRBJ2-2, with no clear D. V was shortened by 3 bases and J by 4 bases, with 6 bases between the two germline ends. From germline, CDR1 is LNHDA and CDR2 SQIVND (reference sequence). The CDR3 spans 13 residues. The CDR3 sequence: CASSMMATGELFF. The CDR3 region has the DNA TGTGCCAGTAGTATGATGGCCACCGGGGAGCTGTTTTTT. The full variable domain, in which reference TRBV19 and TRBJ2-2 provide the parts outside the CDR3, is DGGITQSPKYLFRKEGQNVTLSCEQNLNHDAMYWYRQDPGQGLRLIYYSQIVNDFQKGDIAEGYSVSREKKESFPLTVTSAQKNPTAFYLCASSMMATGELFFGEGSRLTVL.

This clone appeared a single time. This chain joins TRBV11-3 and TRBJ2-2; a possible D gene is TRBD1 (5 bases). Germline lookup yields CDR1 SGHNT and CDR2 YENEEA. Trimming took 4 bases from V and 0 from J, leaving 15 bases between them. The CDR3 has 17 residues. The CDR3 DNA follows: TGTGCCAGCAGCTCACCTCGACAGAGCGCGAACACCGGGGAGCTGTTTTTT. This encodes CASSSPRQSANTGELFF.

The chain couples TRBV9 to TRBJ2-1; D call uncertain. CDR3 length: 13 residues. V lost 0 bases and J lost 7, with 8 bases in between. Germline loops: CDR1 SGDLS, CDR2 YYNGEE. The CDR3 DNA reads TGTGCCAGCAGCGTAGGTTCACGGAATGAGCAGTTCTTC. Translated: CASSVGSRNEQFF.

This chain connects TRBV29-1 to TRBJ2-1; D ambiguous. Germline CDR1 reads SQVTM; CDR2 reads ANQGSEA. This CDR3 contains 12 residues. The ends were cut back, 3 bases at V and 3 bases at J, with 6 bases in the middle. The CDR3, as DNA: TGCAGCGTTGAGGTGAACTACAATGAGCAGTTCTTC. It specifies CSVEVNYNEQFF.

This sequence joins TRBV19 and TRBJ2-2, with D maybe TRBD1 (5 bases). CDR3 length equals 17 residues. From germline, CDR1 is LNHDA and CDR2 SQIVND (reference sequence). Trimming cost V 5 bases and J 6 bases, with 22 bases left between them. CDR3: CASSVDFTTVFAGELFF. The CDR3 coding sequence is TGTGCCAGTAGTGTCGATTTTACGACAGTGTTCGCCGGGGAGCTGTTTTTT. The full variable domain, with the rest looked up from reference TRBV19 and TRBJ2-2, is DGGITQSPKYLFRKEGQNVTLSCEQNLNHDAMYWYRQDPGQGLRLIYYSQIVNDFQKGDIAEGYSVSREKKESFPLTVTSAQKNPTAFYLCASSVDFTTVFAGELFFGEGSRLTVL.

This clone was observed a single time. The chain couples TRBV7-6 to TRBJ2-5; D call uncertain. There are 12 residues in the CDR3. With 5 bases removed from V and 9 bases from J, the gap between germline ends came to 13 bases. Germline loops: CDR1 SGHVS, CDR2 FNYEAQ. The CDR3 loop is CASSRGVMAQYF. CDR3 sequence (DNA): TGTGCCAGCAGCCGAGGCGTCATGGCCCAGTACTTC.

This chain joins TRBV7-9 and TRBJ2-2, with D perhaps matching TRBD1 (5 bases). V gave up 4 bases and J gave up 9 bases, with 6 bases separating them. The CDR3 has 11 amino acids. Germline loops: CDR1 SEHNR, CDR2 FQNEAQ (reference sequence). The CDR3 loop reads CASSYRRELFF. The CDR3 DNA reads as TGTGCCAGCAGCTACAGGAGGGAGCTGTTTTTT.

This clone appeared once. This chain uses TRBV27 with TRBJ2-2, with D possibly being TRBD1 (6 bases). CDR1 and CDR2 (germline): MNHEY, SMNVEV (reference sequence). The CDR3 contains 13 residues. V gave up 3 bases and J gave up 8 bases, with 10 bases separating them. The CDR3 reads CASSFTGTGELFF. CDR3 nucleotides: TGTGCCAGCAGTTTCACGGGGACAGGGGAGCTGTTTTTT.